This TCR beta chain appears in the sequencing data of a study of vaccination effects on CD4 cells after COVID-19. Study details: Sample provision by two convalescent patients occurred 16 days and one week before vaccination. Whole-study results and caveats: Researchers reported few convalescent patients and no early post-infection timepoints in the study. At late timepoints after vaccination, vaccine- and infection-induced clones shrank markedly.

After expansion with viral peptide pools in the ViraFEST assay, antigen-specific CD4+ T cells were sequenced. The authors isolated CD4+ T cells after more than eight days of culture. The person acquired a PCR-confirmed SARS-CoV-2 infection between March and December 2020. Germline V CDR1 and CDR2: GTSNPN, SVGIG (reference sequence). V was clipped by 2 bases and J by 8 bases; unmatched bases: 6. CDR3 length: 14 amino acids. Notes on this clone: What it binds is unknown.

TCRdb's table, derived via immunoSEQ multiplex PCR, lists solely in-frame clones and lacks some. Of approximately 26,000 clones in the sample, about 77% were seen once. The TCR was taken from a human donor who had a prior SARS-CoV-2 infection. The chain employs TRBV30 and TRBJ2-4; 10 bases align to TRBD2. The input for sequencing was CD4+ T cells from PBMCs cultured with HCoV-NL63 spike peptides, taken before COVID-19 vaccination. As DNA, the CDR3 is TGTGCCTGGAGTATTAGCGGGGGGATTGACATTCAGTACTTC. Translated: CAWSISGGIDIQYF. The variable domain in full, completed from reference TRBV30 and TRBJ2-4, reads SQTIHQWPATLVQPVGSPLSLECTVEGTSNPNLYWYRQAAGRGLQLLFYSVGIGQISSEVPQNLSASRPQDRQFILSSKKLLLSDSGFYLCAWSISGGIDIQYFGAGTRLSVL.